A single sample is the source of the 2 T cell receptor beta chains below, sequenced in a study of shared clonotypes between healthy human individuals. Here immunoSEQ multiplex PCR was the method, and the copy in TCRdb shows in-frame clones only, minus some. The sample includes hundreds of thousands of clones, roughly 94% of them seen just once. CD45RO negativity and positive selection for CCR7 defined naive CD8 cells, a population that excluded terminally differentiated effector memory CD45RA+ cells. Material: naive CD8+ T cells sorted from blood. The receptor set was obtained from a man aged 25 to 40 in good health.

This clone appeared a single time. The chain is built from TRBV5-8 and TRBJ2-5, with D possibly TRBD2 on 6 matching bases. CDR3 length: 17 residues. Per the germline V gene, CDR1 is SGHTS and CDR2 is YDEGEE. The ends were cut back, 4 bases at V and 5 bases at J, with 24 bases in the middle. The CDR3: CASSPRWGDVSEETQYF. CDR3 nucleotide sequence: TGTGCCAGCAGCCCTAGGTGGGGGGACGTCTCAGAGGAGACCCAGTACTTC.

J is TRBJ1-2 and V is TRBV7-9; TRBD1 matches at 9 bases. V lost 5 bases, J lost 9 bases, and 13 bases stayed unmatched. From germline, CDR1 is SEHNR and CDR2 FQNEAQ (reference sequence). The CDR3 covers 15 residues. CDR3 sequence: CASSQRDRDMDRYTF. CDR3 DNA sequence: TGTGCCAGCAGCCAAAGGGACAGGGACATGGATCGCTACACCTTC.